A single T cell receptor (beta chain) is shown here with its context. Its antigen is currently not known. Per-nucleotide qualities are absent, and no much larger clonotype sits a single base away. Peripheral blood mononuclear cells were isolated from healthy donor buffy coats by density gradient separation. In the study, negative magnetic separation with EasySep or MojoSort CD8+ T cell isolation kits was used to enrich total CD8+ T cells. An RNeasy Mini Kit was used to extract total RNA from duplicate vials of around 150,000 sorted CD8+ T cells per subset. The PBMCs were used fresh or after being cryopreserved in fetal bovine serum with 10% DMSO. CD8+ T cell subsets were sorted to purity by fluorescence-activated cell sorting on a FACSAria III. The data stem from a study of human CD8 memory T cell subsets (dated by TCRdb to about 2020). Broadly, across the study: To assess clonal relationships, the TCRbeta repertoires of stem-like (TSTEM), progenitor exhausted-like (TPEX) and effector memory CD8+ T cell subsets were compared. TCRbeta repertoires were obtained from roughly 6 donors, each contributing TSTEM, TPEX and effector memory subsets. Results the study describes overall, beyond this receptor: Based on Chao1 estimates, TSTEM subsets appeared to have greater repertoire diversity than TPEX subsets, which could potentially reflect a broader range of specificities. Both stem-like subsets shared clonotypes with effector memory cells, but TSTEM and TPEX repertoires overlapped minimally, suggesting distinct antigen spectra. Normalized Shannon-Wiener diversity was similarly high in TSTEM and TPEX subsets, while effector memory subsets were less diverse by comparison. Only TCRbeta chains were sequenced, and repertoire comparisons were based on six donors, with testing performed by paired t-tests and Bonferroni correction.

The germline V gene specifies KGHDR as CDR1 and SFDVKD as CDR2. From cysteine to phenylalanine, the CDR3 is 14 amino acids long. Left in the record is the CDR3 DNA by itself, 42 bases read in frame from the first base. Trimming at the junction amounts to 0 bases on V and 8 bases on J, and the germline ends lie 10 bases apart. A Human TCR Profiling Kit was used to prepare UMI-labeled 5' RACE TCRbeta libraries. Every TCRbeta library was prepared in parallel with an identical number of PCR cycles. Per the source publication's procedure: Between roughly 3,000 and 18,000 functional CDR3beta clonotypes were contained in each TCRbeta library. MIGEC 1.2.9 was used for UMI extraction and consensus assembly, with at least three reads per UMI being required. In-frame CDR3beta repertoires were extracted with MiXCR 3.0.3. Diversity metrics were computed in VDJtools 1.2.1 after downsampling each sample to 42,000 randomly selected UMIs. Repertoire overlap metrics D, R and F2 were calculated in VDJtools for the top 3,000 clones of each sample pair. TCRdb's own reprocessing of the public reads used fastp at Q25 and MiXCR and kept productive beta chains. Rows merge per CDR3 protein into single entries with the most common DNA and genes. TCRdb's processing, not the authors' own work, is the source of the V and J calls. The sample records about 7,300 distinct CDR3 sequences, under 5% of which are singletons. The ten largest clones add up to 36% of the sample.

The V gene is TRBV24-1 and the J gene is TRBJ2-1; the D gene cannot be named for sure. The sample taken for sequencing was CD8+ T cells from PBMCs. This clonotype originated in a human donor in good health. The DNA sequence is TGTGCCACCAGTGATTTGAAGACACTTGATGAGCAGTTCTTC. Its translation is CATSDLKTLDEQFF.